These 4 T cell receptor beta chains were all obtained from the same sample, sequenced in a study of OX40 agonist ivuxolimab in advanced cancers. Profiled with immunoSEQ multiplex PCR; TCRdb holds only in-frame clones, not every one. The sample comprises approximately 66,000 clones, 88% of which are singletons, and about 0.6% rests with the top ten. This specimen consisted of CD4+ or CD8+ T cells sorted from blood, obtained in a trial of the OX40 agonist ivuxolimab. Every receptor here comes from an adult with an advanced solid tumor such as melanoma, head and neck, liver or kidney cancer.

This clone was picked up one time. CDR3 sequence reads: CASSTTGGSYNEQFF. The CDR3 region has the DNA TGCGCCAGCAGCACTACAGGGGGCTCCTACAATGAGCAGTTCTTC. This rearrangement joins TRBV5-1 to TRBJ2-1, with 8 positions matching TRBD1. With 4 bases clipped from V and 0 bases from J, the junction kept 3 bases outside the gene matches. This CDR3 has 15 amino acids. Germline V gives CDR1 SGHRS, CDR2 YFSETQ.

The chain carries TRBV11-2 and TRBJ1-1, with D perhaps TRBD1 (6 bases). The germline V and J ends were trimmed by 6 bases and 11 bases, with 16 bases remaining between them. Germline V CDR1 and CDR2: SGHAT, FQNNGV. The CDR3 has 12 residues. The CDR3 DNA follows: TGTGCCAGCAGGATTCCTCAGGGGCCCGCTTTCTTT. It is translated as CASRIPQGPAFF.

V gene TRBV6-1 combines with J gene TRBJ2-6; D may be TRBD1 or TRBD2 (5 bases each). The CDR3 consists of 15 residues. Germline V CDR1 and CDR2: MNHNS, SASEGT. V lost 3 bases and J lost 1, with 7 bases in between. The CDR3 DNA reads TGTGCCAGCAGTGACTGGGGGTCTGGGGCCAACGTCCTGACTTTC. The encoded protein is CASSDWGSGANVLTF.

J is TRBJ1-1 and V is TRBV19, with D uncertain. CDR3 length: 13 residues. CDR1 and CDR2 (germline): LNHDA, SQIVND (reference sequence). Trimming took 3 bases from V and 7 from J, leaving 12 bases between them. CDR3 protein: CASSIFGFNEAFF. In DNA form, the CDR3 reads TGTGCCAGTAGTATTTTTGGTTTTAATGAAGCTTTCTTT.